The 30 T cell receptor beta chains below come from one sample, sequenced in a study of blood T cell repertoires in COVID-19. The method was immunoSEQ multiplex PCR; TCRdb's version includes in-frame clones alone and lacks a portion of them. The sample consists of roughly 66,000 clones, around 90% of them appearing once. Input material: peripheral blood. All receptors derive from a human donor with active COVID-19. The donor label of this sample is uncertain.

The chain employs TRBV24-1 and TRBJ2-4; TRBD2 agrees at 7 bases. Germline CDR1 reads KGHDR; CDR2 reads SFDVKD. The CDR3 length is 13 residues. The ends lost 5 bases at V and 8 bases at J; junction bases unmatched: 5. CDR3 amino acids: CATSAGGSDIQYF. CDR3 DNA sequence: TGTGCCACCAGTGCGGGAGGTTCAGACATTCAGTACTTC.

The chain carries TRBV7-2 and TRBJ2-1, with a weak D call TRBD2 (6 bases). Trimming removed 1 base at V and 12 bases at J, with 16 bases between. The germline V gene has CDR1 SGHTA and CDR2 FQGNSA. CDR3 length: 14 residues. The DNA for the CDR3 is TGTGCCAGCAGCTTAGTGGCGGGACCCAGTGGGCAGTTCTTC. It codes for CASSLVAGPSGQFF.

The chain employs TRBV4-2 and TRBJ1-5; D gene unclear. Trimming stripped 0 bases from V and 9 bases from J, with 6 bases between. From germline, CDR1 is LGHNA and CDR2 YNFKEQ. CDR3 length: 12 amino acids. The CDR3 is CASSQDGRPQHF. The CDR3 DNA is TGTGCCAGCAGCCAAGATGGGAGGCCCCAGCATTTT.

The CDR3 DNA sequence: TGTGCCAGCAGTCCGGGGACAGGGTACTACGAGCAGTACTTC. Encoded protein: CASSPGTGYYEQYF. The rearrangement joins TRBV27 to TRBJ2-7, with 9 nucleotides matching TRBD1. Per the germline V gene, CDR1 is MNHEY and CDR2 is SMNVEV (reference sequence). After removal of 5 bases from V and 3 bases from J, the junction contained 5 bases not matched to a gene. The length of the CDR3 is 14 residues.

The gene calls are TRBV18 and TRBJ2-3; TRBD1 aligns across 7 bases. CDR3 length: 14 amino acids. V shed 3 bases, J shed 4 bases, and the junction held 4 bases outside the gene matches. Per the germline V gene, CDR1 is KGHSH and CDR2 is LQKENI. CDR3 in amino acids: CASSPGQLSDTQYF. CDR3 DNA sequence: TGTGCCAGCTCACCGGGACAGTTATCAGATACGCAGTATTTT. The full variable domain, rest sourced from reference TRBV18 and TRBJ2-3, is NAGVMQNPRHLVRRRGQEARLRCSPMKGHSHVYWYRQLPEEGLKFMVYLQKENIIDESGMPKERFSAEFPKEGPSILRIQQVVRGDSAAYFCASSPGQLSDTQYFGPGTRLTVL.

V and J are TRBV19 and TRBJ2-5, with TRBD1 matching 9 bases. Unmatched junction bases numbered 7, after V lost 6 bases and J lost 5 bases. This CDR3 region has 14 residues. Germline V lookup: CDR1 LNHDA, CDR2 SQIVND (reference sequence). The DNA of the CDR3 is TGTGCCAGTAGCCAGGGACAGGGTTACGAGACCCAGTACTTC. Translated: CASSQGQGYETQYF.

The gene calls are TRBV30 and TRBJ1-2, with a weak D call TRBD1 (5 bases). The length of the CDR3 is 15 residues. Trimming stripped 3 bases from V and 6 bases from J, with 20 bases between. Germline V gene lookup returns CDR1 GTSNPN and CDR2 SVGIG (reference sequence). The CDR3 here is CAWSRGTQGVDGYTF. In DNA, the CDR3 is TGTGCCTGGAGCCGCGGGACGCAGGGAGTGGATGGCTACACCTTC. Using reference TRBV30 and TRBJ1-2 for the parts outside the CDR3, the full variable domain is SQTIHQWPATLVQPVGSPLSLECTVEGTSNPNLYWYRQAAGRGLQLLFYSVGIGQISSEVPQNLSASRPQDRQFILSSKKLLLSDSGFYLCAWSRGTQGVDGYTFGSGTRLTVV.

The rearrangement uses TRBV5-1 and TRBJ2-5; TRBD2 might be the D (6 bases). This CDR3 has 14 amino acids. CDR1 is SGHRS, CDR2 YFSETQ, per germline. V gave up 1 base and J gave up 5 bases, with 12 bases separating them. The CDR3 DNA is TGCGCCAGCAGCTTGATGGGACTTCGGGAGACCCAGTACTTC. Residues: CASSLMGLRETQYF.

This clone appeared once. This chain uses TRBV5-4 with TRBJ1-1; a possible D gene is TRBD1 (6 bases). This CDR3 comprises 15 residues. From germline, CDR1 is SGHNT and CDR2 YYREEE (reference sequence). V was clipped by 0 bases and J by 5 bases, with 14 bases between them. The CDR3 protein is CASSLALGAKTEAFF. DNA of the CDR3: TGTGCCAGCAGCTTGGCCCTGGGGGCGAAGACTGAAGCTTTCTTT.

This chain connects TRBV28 to TRBJ2-1; 9 nucleotides align to TRBD2. The CDR3 length is 16 residues. The V gene's germline CDR1 is MDHEN and CDR2 SYDVKM. The ends lost 5 bases at V and 7 bases at J; junction bases unmatched: 12. The DNA of the CDR3 is TGTGCCAGCAGTACGCATCTTAGCGGGAGTGTGAATGAGCAGTTCTTC. Amino acids: CASSTHLSGSVNEQFF.

The chain combines TRBV18 with TRBJ1-1, with D possibly TRBD1 on 5 matching bases. Trimming removed 4 bases at V and 0 bases at J, with 9 bases between. CDR3 length equals 14 residues. The germline V gene has CDR1 KGHSH and CDR2 LQKENI. CDR3 DNA sequence: TGTGCCAGCTCACTCGACAGCGTGAACACTGAAGCTTTCTTT. Translation gives CASSLDSVNTEAFF.

This clone was detected only once. The chain employs TRBV11-2 and TRBJ2-3; 11 bases align to TRBD1. The CDR3 is 16 residues long. The germline CDR1 and CDR2 sequences are SGHAT and FQNNGV. The V segment lost 8 bases and the J segment 5 bases; nucleotides outside the gene matches: 12. The CDR3 coding sequence is TGTGCCAGCGGCTACGGGACAGGGGGGTTAAAAGATACGCAGTATTTT. The encoded protein is CASGYGTGGLKDTQYF.

The CDR3 is CASRYKQGTQYF. The CDR3 DNA is TGTGCCAGCAGATATAAACAGGGGACGCAGTATTTT. V usage is TRBV6-5 and J usage is TRBJ2-3, with 7 bases aligning to TRBD1. CDR1 is MNHEY, CDR2 SVGAGI, per germline. Losses at the gene ends were 6 bases for V and 9 bases for J; bases not matched to a gene: 6. The CDR3 totals 12 residues.

This chain links TRBV9 with TRBJ1-1; D unresolved. The V end lost 1 base, the J end lost 2 bases, and 9 bases lay between the germline ends. The CDR3 is 14 amino acids. Looked up from germline, CDR1 is SGDLS and CDR2 is YYNGEE. CDR3 region: CASSVPSGNTEAFF. In DNA, the CDR3 is TGTGCCAGCAGCGTACCGTCAGGAAACACTGAAGCTTTCTTT.

The genes are TRBV29-1 and TRBJ1-2, with 7 bases that match TRBD1. The ends lost 3 bases at V and 4 bases at J; junction bases unmatched: 11. CDR1 and CDR2 (germline): SQVTM, ANQGSEA. CDR3 length: 15 residues. DNA of the CDR3: TGCAGCGTTGAGGGTCGACAGGGCAGCAGCTATGGCTACACCTTC. Its protein is CSVEGRQGSSYGYTF.

V and J are TRBV4-3 and TRBJ1-1; the match to TRBD1 covers 8 bases. Trimming cost V 2 bases and J 5 bases; bases outside gene matches: 4. There are 14 residues in the CDR3. CDR1 is LGHNA, CDR2 YSLEER, per germline. In nucleotides, the CDR3 is TGCGCCAGCAGCCAACAGGGGGCAGGTACTGAAGCTTTCTTT. The encoded protein is CASSQQGAGTEAFF.

The gene calls are TRBV19 and TRBJ2-2; TRBD1 matches at 8 bases. V gave up 8 bases and J gave up 5 bases; unmatched junction bases: 13. Germline CDR1 LNHDA, CDR2 SQIVND (reference sequence). The CDR3 loop spans 16 amino acids. This CDR3 reads CASGWAGGGLTGELFF. The DNA for the CDR3 is TGTGCCAGTGGCTGGGCAGGGGGCGGCTTAACCGGGGAGCTGTTTTTT.

The chain is built from TRBV9 and TRBJ1-6; D not certain. From germline, CDR1 is SGDLS and CDR2 YYNGEE. Deletions cut 2 bases from V and 0 bases from J, with 6 bases between. The CDR3 consists of 15 residues. In DNA form, the CDR3 reads TGTGCCAGCAGCGTGTCCAGCTCCTATAATTCACCCCTCCACTTT. Translation gives CASSVSSSYNSPLHF.

The V call is TRBV27, the J call TRBJ1-3; D is undetermined. CDR1 MNHEY and CDR2 SMNVEV come from the germline V gene (reference sequence). The CDR3 length is 17 residues. Trimming cost V 0 bases and J 0 bases, with 12 bases left between them. This chain's CDR3 is CASSLSPGSTSGNTIYF. DNA of the CDR3: TGTGCCAGCAGTTTATCCCCGGGTTCAACCTCTGGAAACACCATATATTTT.

The chain carries TRBV28 and TRBJ1-1, with TRBD1 as a possible D gene (5 bases). The CDR3 spans 15 residues. Germline V lookup: CDR1 MDHEN, CDR2 SYDVKM. Trimming pared 6 bases from V and 6 bases from J, leaving 20 bases between. Written as DNA, the CDR3 is TGTGCCAGCAGCCTATCCGGGGGACGGGGCTCTGAAGCTTTCTTT. It specifies CASSLSGGRGSEAFF.

This chain joins TRBV25-1 and TRBJ2-7; D gene unclear. CDR3 size: 11 residues. Per germline, CDR1 MGHDK and CDR2 SYGVNS. Trimming removed 3 bases from V and 7 bases from J, with 7 bases in between. The chain's CDR3 is CASSDVREQYF. The CDR3 DNA reads TGTGCCAGCAGTGATGTTAGAGAGCAGTACTTC.

This CDR3 is CASSTSLAGGSYNEQFF. For the CDR3, the DNA is TGTGCCAGTAGTACCTCCCTGGCGGGAGGGTCCTACAATGAGCAGTTCTTC. This chain joins TRBV19 and TRBJ2-1, with 9 bases matching TRBD2. The junction had 8 bases not matched to a gene; V was cut back by 4 bases and J by 1 base. Germline V lookup: CDR1 LNHDA, CDR2 SQIVND (reference sequence). CDR3 length: 17 residues.

The rearrangement joins TRBV28 to TRBJ2-5, with no clear D. Deletions cut 4 bases from V and 4 bases from J, with 10 bases between. Germline V gene lookup returns CDR1 MDHEN and CDR2 SYDVKM. This CDR3 contains 13 residues. The CDR3 here is CASSSRRLETQYF. The CDR3 coding sequence is TGTGCCAGCAGTTCGCGCCGTTTAGAGACCCAGTACTTC.

CDR3 in amino acids: CASSPGQGAAGELFF. For the CDR3, the DNA is TGTGCCAGCTCACCAGGACAGGGGGCTGCCGGGGAGCTGTTTTTT. V gene TRBV18 combines with J gene TRBJ2-2; 11 nucleotides line up with TRBD1. The CDR3 is 15 residues long. Germline V gives CDR1 KGHSH, CDR2 LQKENI. V dropped 2 bases and J dropped 6; count of bases not matched to a gene: 2. The whole variable domain, filled in from reference TRBV18 and TRBJ2-2, reads NAGVMQNPRHLVRRRGQEARLRCSPMKGHSHVYWYRQLPEEGLKFMVYLQKENIIDESGMPKERFSAEFPKEGPSILRIQQVVRGDSAAYFCASSPGQGAAGELFFGEGSRLTVL.

The chain recombines TRBV9 with TRBJ1-4; D is perhaps TRBD1 (5 bases). The length of the CDR3 is 13 residues. Trimming cost V 7 bases and J 8 bases, with 15 bases left between them. From germline, CDR1 is SGDLS and CDR2 YYNGEE. The CDR3 DNA follows: TGTGCCAGCGGTAGTACCGGGGGAGAAAAACTGTTTTTT. It yields the protein CASGSTGGEKLFF.

The V call is TRBV28, the J call TRBJ2-2; TRBD1 matches at 7 bases. Germline assignment: CDR1 MDHEN and CDR2 SYDVKM. The length of the CDR3 is 15 residues. The J segment lost 1 base and the V segment lost 7 bases, leaving 6 bases of the junction unmatched. CDR3 bases: TGTGCCAGCAACCCCAGGGGGAGGAACACCGGGGAGCTGTTTTTT. It translates to CASNPRGRNTGELFF.

The V gene is TRBV19, the J gene TRBJ1-3, with D hard to call. V gave up 3 bases and J gave up 2 bases, with 8 bases separating them. The CDR3 sequence is 14 residues long. Per the germline V gene, CDR1 is LNHDA and CDR2 is SQIVND (reference sequence). CDR3 DNA: TGTGCCAGTAGTATCCCGGGAACTGGAAACACCATATATTTT. Protein product: CASSIPGTGNTIYF.

The chain recombines TRBV9 with TRBJ1-4; 8 nucleotides align to TRBD1. Germline V gene sequence: CDR1 SGDLS, CDR2 YYNGEE. Trimming removed 4 bases from V and 6 bases from J; junction bases left unmatched: 8. The CDR3 is made up of 15 amino acids. The CDR3 DNA reads as TGTGCCAGCAGCCCTGGGACAGGTGGTTATGAAAAACTGTTTTTT. This gives the protein CASSPGTGGYEKLFF.

The V and J genes are TRBV28 and TRBJ1-5, with 7 positions matching TRBD1. V shed 1 base and J 7 bases; nucleotides not matched to a gene: 7. This CDR3 comprises 15 residues. Germline CDR1 MDHEN, CDR2 SYDVKM. The CDR3 coding sequence is TGTGCCAGCAGTTTATCCCAAGGGGGCGGCCAGCCCCAGCATTTT. Protein sequence: CASSLSQGGGQPQHF.

V is TRBV3-1 (or the pseudogene TRBV3-2) and J is TRBJ1-3; 8 positions match TRBD1. This CDR3 contains 14 residues. With 4 bases clipped from V and 3 bases from J, the junction kept 2 bases outside the gene matches. CDR1 LGHDT and CDR2 YNNKEL come from the germline V gene (reference sequence). The CDR3 bases are TGTGCCAGCAGCCGACAGGGGTTTGGAAACACCATATATTTT. This sequence encodes CASSRQGFGNTIYF.